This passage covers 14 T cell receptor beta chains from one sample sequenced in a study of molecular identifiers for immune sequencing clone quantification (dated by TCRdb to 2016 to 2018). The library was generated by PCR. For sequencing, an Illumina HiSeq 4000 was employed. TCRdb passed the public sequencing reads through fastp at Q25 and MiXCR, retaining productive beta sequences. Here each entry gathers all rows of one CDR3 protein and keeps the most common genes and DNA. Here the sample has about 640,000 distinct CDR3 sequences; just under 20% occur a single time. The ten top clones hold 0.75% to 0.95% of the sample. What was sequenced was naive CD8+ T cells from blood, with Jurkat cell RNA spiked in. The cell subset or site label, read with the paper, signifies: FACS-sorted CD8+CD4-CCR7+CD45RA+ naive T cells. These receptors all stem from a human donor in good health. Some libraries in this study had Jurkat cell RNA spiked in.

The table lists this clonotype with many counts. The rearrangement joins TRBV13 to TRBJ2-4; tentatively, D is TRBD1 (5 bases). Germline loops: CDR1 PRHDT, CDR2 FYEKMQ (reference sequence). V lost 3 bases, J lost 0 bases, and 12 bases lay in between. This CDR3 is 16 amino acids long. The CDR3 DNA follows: TGTGCCAGCAGCTTTGTGACAGCATTAGCCAAAAACATTCAGTACTTC. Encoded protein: CASSFVTALAKNIQYF.

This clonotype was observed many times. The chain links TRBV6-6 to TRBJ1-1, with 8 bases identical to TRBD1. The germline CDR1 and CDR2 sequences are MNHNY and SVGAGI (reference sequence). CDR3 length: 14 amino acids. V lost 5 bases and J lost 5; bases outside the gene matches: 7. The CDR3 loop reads CASSPGTGLTEAFF. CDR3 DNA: TGTGCCAGCAGTCCCGGGACAGGCCTGACTGAAGCTTTCTTT.

The CDR3 protein is CASSLTEALETQYF. CDR3 sequence (DNA): TGTGCCAGCAGTTTAACAGAGGCATTAGAGACCCAGTACTTC. This chain connects TRBV27 to TRBJ2-5; unclear D gene. Deletions cut 2 bases from V and 4 bases from J, with 11 bases between. There are 14 residues in the CDR3. CDR1 MNHEY and CDR2 SMNVEV come from the germline V gene (reference sequence).

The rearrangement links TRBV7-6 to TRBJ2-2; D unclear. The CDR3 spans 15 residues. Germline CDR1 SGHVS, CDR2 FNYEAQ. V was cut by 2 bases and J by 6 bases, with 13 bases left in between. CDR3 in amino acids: CASSLSWGAAGELFF. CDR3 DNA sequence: TGTGCCAGCAGCTTATCTTGGGGTGCTGCCGGGGAGCTGTTTTTT.

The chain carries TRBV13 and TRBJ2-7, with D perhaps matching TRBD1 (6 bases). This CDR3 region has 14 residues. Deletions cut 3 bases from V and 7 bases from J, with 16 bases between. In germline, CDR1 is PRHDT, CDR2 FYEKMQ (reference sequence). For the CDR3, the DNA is TGTGCCAGCAGCTTTATAACAGGGAAAGGTGAGCAGTACTTC. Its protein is CASSFITGKGEQYF.

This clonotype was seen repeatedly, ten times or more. The CDR3 nucleotides read TGTGCCAGCAGTCCCAGGGGGGTTTGGCCCTACGAGCAGTACTTC. Its protein product is CASSPRGVWPYEQYF. The chain employs TRBV27 and TRBJ2-7, with D maybe TRBD1 (7 bases). The germline V gene encodes CDR1 MNHEY and CDR2 SMNVEV (reference sequence). The CDR3 length is 15 residues. Trimming pared 5 bases from V and 2 bases from J, leaving 16 bases between.

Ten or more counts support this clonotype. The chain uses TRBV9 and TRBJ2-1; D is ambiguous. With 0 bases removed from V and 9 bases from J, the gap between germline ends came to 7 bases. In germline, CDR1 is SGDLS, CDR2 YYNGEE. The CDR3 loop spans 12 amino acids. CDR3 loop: CASSVGIGEQFF. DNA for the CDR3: TGTGCCAGCAGCGTAGGAATTGGTGAGCAGTTCTTC.

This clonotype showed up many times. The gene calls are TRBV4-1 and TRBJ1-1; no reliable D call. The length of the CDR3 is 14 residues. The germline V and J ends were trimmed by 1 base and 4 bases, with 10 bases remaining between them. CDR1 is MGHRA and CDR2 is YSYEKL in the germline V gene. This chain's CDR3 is CASSQAKGGTEAFF. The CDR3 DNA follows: TGCGCCAGCAGCCAAGCGAAGGGCGGCACTGAAGCTTTCTTT.

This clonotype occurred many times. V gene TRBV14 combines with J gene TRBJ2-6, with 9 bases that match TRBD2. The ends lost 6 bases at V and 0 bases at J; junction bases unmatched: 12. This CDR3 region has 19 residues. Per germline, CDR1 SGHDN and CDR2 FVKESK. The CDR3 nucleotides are TGTGCCAGCAGTTTACTAGCGGGTATAAGAACCTCTGGGGCCAACGTCCTGACTTTC. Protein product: CASSLLAGIRTSGANVLTF.

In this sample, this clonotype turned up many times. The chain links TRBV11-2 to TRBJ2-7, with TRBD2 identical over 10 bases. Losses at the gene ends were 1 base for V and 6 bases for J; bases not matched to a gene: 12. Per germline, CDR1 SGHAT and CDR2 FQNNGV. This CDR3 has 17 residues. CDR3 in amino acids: CASSLVLRGLAGVEQYF. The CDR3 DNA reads TGTGCCAGCAGCTTAGTCCTACGAGGTCTAGCGGGAGTCGAGCAGTACTTC. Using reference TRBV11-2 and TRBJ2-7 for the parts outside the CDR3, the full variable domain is EAGVAQSPRYKIIEKRQSVAFWCNPISGHATLYWYQQILGQGPKLLIQFQNNGVVDDSQLPKDRFSAERLKGVDSTLKIQPAKLEDSAVYLCASSLVLRGLAGVEQYFGPGTRLTVT.

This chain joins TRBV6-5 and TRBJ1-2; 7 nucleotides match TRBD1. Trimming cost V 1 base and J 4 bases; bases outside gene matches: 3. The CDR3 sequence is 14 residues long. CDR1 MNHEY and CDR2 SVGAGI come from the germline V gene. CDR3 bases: TGTGCCAGCAGTTACTTCGGGACAGCCTATGGCTACACCTTC. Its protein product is CASSYFGTAYGYTF.

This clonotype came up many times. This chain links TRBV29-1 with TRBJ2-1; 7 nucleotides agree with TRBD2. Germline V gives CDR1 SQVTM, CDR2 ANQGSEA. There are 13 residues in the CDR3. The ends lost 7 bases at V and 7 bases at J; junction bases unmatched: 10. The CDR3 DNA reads TGCAGCGCCGAGCCTGGACTAGTGAATGAGCAGTTCTTC. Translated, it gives CSAEPGLVNEQFF.

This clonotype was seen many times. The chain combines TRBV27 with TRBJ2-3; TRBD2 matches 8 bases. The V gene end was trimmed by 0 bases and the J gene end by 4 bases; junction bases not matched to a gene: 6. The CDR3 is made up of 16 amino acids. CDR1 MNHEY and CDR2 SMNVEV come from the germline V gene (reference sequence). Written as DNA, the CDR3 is TGTGCCAGCAGTTTATCGGCCAGCGGGAGCGCAGATACGCAGTATTTT. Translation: CASSLSASGSADTQYF.

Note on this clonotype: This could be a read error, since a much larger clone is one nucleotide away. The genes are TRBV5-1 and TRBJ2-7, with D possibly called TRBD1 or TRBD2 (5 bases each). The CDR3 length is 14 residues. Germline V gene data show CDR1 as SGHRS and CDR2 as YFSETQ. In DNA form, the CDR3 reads TGCGCCGGCAGCTCTCCCGGGACGGACTACGAGCAGTACTTC. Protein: CAGSSPGTDYEQYF.